The sequence of this T cell receptor beta chain was determined in a study of T cells in tuberculosis. On the study more broadly: In South Africa, adults with active tuberculosis were compared with IGRA-negative and latently infected IGRA-positive adolescents.

The time point denotes: new active TB diagnosis, blood taken before or within 7 days of starting treatment. Regarding the study as a whole: Samples were chosen by availability of cryopreserved specimens.

The method was immunoSEQ multiplex PCR; TCRdb's version includes in-frame clones alone and lacks a portion of them. The sample carries around 23,000 clones, roughly 84% recorded once. The CDR3 runs 16 residues. Trimming removed 3 bases from V and 3 bases from J, with 16 bases in between. Germline V gene data show CDR1 as LNHDA and CDR2 as SQIVND (reference sequence). Points on this clone: The antigen is undetermined.

Here the sequenced sample was PBMCs, taken at tuberculosis diagnosis. V is TRBV19 and J is TRBJ2-3; a weak D match, TRBD1 (5 bases). This receptor was taken from an adult with tuberculosis. CDR3 coding DNA: TGTGCCAGTAGTATGGGCAGGGAAGTTTCGACAGATACGCAGTATTTT. Its protein product is CASSMGREVSTDTQYF.